The TCR beta chain described here comes from a study of blood T cell repertoires in COVID-19. Looking at the study overall: COVID-19 samples, acute and convalescent, were from the United States, Italy and Spain. Sample material is recorded as cDNA or gDNA derived from T cells, B-cell-depleted T cells, or PBMCs.

Germline V gene data show CDR1 as LGHNA and CDR2 as YNFKEQ. The CDR3 runs 12 residues. V shed 0 bases and J shed 10 bases, with 7 bases lying between them. In the original processing: Using reference gene primer amplification, nucleated cell counts were estimated. Sequencing used immunoSEQ multiplex PCR; TCRdb keeps in-frame clones, though not all of them. V, J and clone size derive from that table, while D and trimming were established from the DNA sequence. The table lists over 20,000 clones, around nine tenths of them singletons. The sequence was collected from a man aged 65-85 years with acute or convalescent COVID-19. The sequenced sample was peripheral blood. This rearrangement joins TRBV4-2 to TRBJ2-1; perhaps TRBD1 as D (6 bases). The CDR3, as DNA: TGTGCCAGCAGCCAAGATAGGGGGGAGCAGTTCTTC. Encoded protein: CASSQDRGEQFF.